The present T cell receptor beta chain was sequenced within a study of T cell responses to AZD1222 COVID-19 vaccine. The study, taken as a whole, reports: Nearly half of unique spike-specific TCRs reportedly avoided B.1.351 and B.1.1.7 mutated regions. It was only after the peak T cell response that any repertoires were sampled.

The CDR3 spans 15 residues. The germline V gene has CDR1 MDHEN and CDR2 SYDVKM. The V end was cut by 6 bases, the J end by 6 bases, with 18 bases between. About this clone itself: Its antigen remains unidentified.

TCRdb keeps only in-frame clones here, not all; method: immunoSEQ multiplex PCR. Among about 120,000 clones listed, over 75% were seen once. The J gene is TRBJ1-5, the V gene TRBV28; D is possibly TRBD1 (6 bases). The sequence was obtained from an adult who received the MenACWY meningococcal vaccine as a control. The material sequenced was peripheral blood, taken 28 days after the second dose of the MenACWY control vaccine. CDR3 sequence (DNA): TGTGCCAGCAGCCCAGGGAGAGGGGGTGTTCAGCCCCAGCATTTT. This translates into CASSPGRGGVQPQHF.